The 11 T cell receptor beta chains given below trace back to one sample, sequenced in a study of T cell responses to AZD1222 COVID-19 vaccine (dated by TCRdb to about 2021). Library generation was performed with the immunoSEQ multiplex PCR assay. Imported from immuneACCESS, the table was reduced by TCRdb to in-frame sequences with V and J called. These copies leave out some clones; in studies compared against another copy, an unresolved V gene accounts for under half, and the cause of the remainder is not known. In all, the sample holds fewer than 85,000 clones, and roughly 89% of those were seen once. The ten largest clones represent 7.5% to 10% of the sample. The time point label here, explained by the study, means: about 28 days (+/-7) after the second vaccine dose. Sequences were derived from peripheral blood, sampled 28 days after the second AZD1222 dose. The source of these receptors is an adult who received the AZD1222 COVID-19 vaccine.

V gene TRBV7-7 combines with J gene TRBJ2-7; the match to TRBD1 covers 8 bases. The CDR3 sequence is 13 residues long. Unmatched junction bases numbered 7, after V lost 5 bases and J lost 7 bases. CDR1 SSHAT and CDR2 FNYEAQ come from the germline V gene (reference sequence). CDR3 region: CASSATGEGEQYF. The CDR3 region has the DNA TGTGCCAGCAGCGCGACAGGGGAAGGTGAGCAGTACTTC. The full variable domain, with the rest looked up from reference TRBV7-7 and TRBJ2-7, is GAGVSQSPRYKVTKRGQDVTLRCDPISSHATLYWYQQALGQGPEFLTYFNYEAQPDKSGLPSDRFSAERPEGSISTLTIQRTEQRDSAMYRCASSATGEGEQYFGPGTRLTVT.

The V call is TRBV18, the J call TRBJ2-7; 7 bases fit TRBD2. The V gene end was trimmed by 4 bases and the J gene end by 4 bases; junction bases not matched to a gene: 4. The CDR3 loop spans 13 amino acids. Germline CDR1 and CDR2: KGHSH and LQKENI. The CDR3 bases are TGTGCCAGCTCACAAAGACTAGCATACGAGCAGTACGTC. Translated: CASSQRLAYEQYV.

The V gene is TRBV2, the J gene TRBJ1-1; no firm D call. Deletions cut 6 bases from V and 0 bases from J, with 5 bases between. This CDR3 has 12 amino acids. Germline V gene sequence: CDR1 SNHLY, CDR2 FYNNEI. CDR3 in DNA: TGTGCCAGCAGGGCCATGAACACTGAAGCTTTCTTT. Translating it yields CASRAMNTEAFF.

The chain has TRBV9 and TRBJ1-2; TRBD1 agrees at 9 bases. Germline CDR1 reads SGDLS; CDR2 reads YYNGEE. The CDR3 is 14 amino acids. V was pared by 3 bases and J by 8 bases, with 8 bases of the junction left unmatched. The CDR3 sequence: CASSAHRGHTGYTF. The CDR3 nucleotides read TGTGCCAGCAGCGCTCACAGGGGGCATACAGGCTACACCTTC.

V is TRBV7-2 and J is TRBJ1-2; 8 nucleotides match TRBD1. The V and J ends lost 5 bases and 2 bases, in that order; junction bases with no gene match: 4. Germline loops: CDR1 SGHTA, CDR2 FQGNSA. The length of the CDR3 is 14 residues. As DNA, the CDR3 is TGTGCCAGCAGCGTATGGACAGGGAACTATGGCTACACCTTC. Residues: CASSVWTGNYGYTF. The full variable domain, in which reference TRBV7-2 and TRBJ1-2 provide the parts outside the CDR3, is GAGVSQSPSNKVTEKGKDVELRCDPISGHTALYWYRQSLGQGLEFLIYFQGNSAPDKSGLPSDRFSAERTGGSVSTLTIQRTQQEDSAVYLCASSVWTGNYGYTFGSGTRLTVV.

This chain links TRBV6-6 with TRBJ1-5; 7 bases align to TRBD1. Trimming cost V 6 bases and J 0 bases; bases outside gene matches: 14. The CDR3 contains 18 residues. Germline-derived CDR1 and CDR2 are MNHNY and SVGAGI (reference sequence). DNA for the CDR3: TGTGCCAGCAGGCGACAGGGCGCACCCATTAGTAGCAATCAGCCCCAGCATTTT. It is translated as CASRRQGAPISSNQPQHF.

The V call is TRBV5-4, the J call TRBJ2-3, with 7 bases matching TRBD1. After removal of 4 bases from V and 4 bases from J, the junction contained 9 bases not matched to a gene. This CDR3 contains 15 residues. Germline-derived CDR1 and CDR2 are SGHNT and YYREEE (reference sequence). Written as DNA, the CDR3 is TGTGCCAGCAGCCCGGAGAAGGGGGCGGCAGATACGCAGTATTTT. Its protein product is CASSPEKGAADTQYF.

This chain links TRBV3-1 (or the pseudogene TRBV3-2) with TRBJ2-7; 9 bases are shared with TRBD2. Germline-derived CDR1 and CDR2 are LGHDT and YNNKEL (reference sequence). The CDR3 spans 17 residues. Germline trimming cut 4 bases from V and 2 bases from J; bases unmatched to any gene: 12. This chain's CDR3 is CASSRTPGLAFTYEQYF. The CDR3 DNA reads as TGTGCCAGCAGCCGCACCCCGGGACTAGCCTTCACCTACGAGCAGTACTTC.

This sequence joins TRBV15 and TRBJ1-1; a possible D gene is TRBD1 (5 bases). Deletions cut 5 bases from V and 7 bases from J, with 20 bases between. The CDR3 runs to 15 residues. Germline V gives CDR1 LNHNV, CDR2 YYDKDF (reference sequence). The CDR3 DNA is TGTGCCACCAGCCGAGCCGGGATCGGGGGAGGTGAAGCTTTCTTT. Translating it yields CATSRAGIGGGEAFF.

This clone was recorded a few times. The chain couples TRBV6-5 to TRBJ2-7; 7 nucleotides line up with TRBD1. Germline CDR1 reads MNHEY; CDR2 reads SVGAGI. This CDR3 has 13 amino acids. Germline trimming cut 4 bases from V and 6 bases from J; bases unmatched to any gene: 6. CDR3 loop: CASSSTGSLEQYV. The CDR3 DNA reads TGTGCCAGCAGTTCGACAGGGTCCCTCGAGCAGTACGTC.

The chain joins TRBV6-2 or TRBV6-3 to TRBJ2-1; D ambiguous. CDR1 and CDR2 from the germline V gene are MNHEY and SVGEGT. V lost 0 bases, J lost 7 bases, and 10 bases lay in between. This CDR3 has 14 residues. CDR3 nucleotide sequence: TGTGCCAGCAGTTACTCCCGCCTGGTGAATGAGCAGTTCTTC. Residues: CASSYSRLVNEQFF.